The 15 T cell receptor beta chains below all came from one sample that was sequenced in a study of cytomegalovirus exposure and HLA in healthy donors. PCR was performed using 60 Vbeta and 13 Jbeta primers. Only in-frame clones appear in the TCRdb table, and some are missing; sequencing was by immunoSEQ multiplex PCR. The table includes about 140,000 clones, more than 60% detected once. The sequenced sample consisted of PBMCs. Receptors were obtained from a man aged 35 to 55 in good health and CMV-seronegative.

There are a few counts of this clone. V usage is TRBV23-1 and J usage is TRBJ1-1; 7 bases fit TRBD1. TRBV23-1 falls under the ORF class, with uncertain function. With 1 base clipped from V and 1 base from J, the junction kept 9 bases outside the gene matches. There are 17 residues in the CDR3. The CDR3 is CASSQWDLDRSNTEAFF. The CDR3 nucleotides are TGCGCCAGCAGTCAATGGGATCTGGACAGGTCGAACACTGAAGCTTTCTTT.

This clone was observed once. Here the CDR3 reads CATSAKTSGDPNTGELFF. For the CDR3, the DNA is TGTGCCACCAGCGCGAAGACTAGCGGGGACCCGAACACCGGGGAGCTGTTTTTT. The rearrangement uses TRBV15 and TRBJ2-2; 11 bases are a match to TRBD2. Germline CDR1 LNHNV, CDR2 YYDKDF (reference sequence). Trimming removed 5 bases from V and 0 bases from J; junction bases left unmatched: 8. The length of the CDR3 is 18 residues.

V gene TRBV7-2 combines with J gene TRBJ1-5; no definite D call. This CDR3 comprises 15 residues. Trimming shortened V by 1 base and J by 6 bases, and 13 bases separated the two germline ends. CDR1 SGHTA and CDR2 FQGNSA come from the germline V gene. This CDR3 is CASSLVAGLGQPQHF. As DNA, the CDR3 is TGTGCCAGCAGCTTAGTTGCGGGGTTGGGTCAGCCCCAGCATTTT.

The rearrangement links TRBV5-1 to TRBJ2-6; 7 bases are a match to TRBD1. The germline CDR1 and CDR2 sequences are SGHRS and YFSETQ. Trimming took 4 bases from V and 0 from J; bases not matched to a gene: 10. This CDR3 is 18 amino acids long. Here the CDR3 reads CASSTGDSVFSGANVLTF. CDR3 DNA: TGCGCCAGCAGCACTGGGGACAGCGTTTTCTCTGGGGCCAACGTCCTGACTTTC.

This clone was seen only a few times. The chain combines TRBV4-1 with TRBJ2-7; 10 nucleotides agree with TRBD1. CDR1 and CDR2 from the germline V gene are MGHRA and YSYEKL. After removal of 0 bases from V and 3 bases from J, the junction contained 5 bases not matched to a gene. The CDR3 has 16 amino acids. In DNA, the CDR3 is TGCGCCAGCAGCCAAGATGCACGGGACAGGGGCTACGAGCAGTACTTC. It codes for CASSQDARDRGYEQYF.

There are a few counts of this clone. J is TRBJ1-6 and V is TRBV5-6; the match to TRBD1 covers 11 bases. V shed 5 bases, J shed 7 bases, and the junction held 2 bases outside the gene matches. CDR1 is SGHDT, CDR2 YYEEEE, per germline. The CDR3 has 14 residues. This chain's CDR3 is CASSGTGGNSPLHF. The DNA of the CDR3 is TGTGCCAGCAGTGGGACAGGGGGGAATTCACCCCTCCACTTT.

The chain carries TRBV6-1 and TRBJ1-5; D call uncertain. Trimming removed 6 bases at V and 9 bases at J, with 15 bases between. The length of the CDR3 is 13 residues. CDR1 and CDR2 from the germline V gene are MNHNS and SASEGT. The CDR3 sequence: CASSADGDLPQHF. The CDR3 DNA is TGTGCCAGCAGCGCGGACGGGGATTTGCCCCAGCATTTT.

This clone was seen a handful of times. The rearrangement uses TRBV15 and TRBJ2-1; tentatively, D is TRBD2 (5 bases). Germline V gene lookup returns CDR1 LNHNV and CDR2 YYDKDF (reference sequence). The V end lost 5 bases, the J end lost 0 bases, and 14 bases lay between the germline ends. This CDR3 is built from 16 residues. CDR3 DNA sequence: TGTGCCACCAGCGGAGCAATAGCGTACTCCTACAATGAGCAGTTCTTC. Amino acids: CATSGAIAYSYNEQFF. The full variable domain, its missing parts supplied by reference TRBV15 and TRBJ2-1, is DAMVIQNPRYQVTQFGKPVTLSCSQTLNHNVMYWYQQKSSQAPKLLFHYYDKDFNNEADTPDNFQSRRPNTSFCFLDIRSPGLGDTAMYLCATSGAIAYSYNEQFFGPGTRLTVL.

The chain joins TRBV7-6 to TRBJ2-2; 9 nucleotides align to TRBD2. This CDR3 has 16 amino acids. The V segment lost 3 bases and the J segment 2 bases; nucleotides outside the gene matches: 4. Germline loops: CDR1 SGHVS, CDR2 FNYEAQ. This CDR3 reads CASSFSGGLNTGELFF. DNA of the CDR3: TGTGCCAGCAGCTTTAGCGGGGGACTAAACACCGGGGAGCTGTTTTTT.

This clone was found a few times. The DNA of the CDR3 is TGTGCCAGCAGCTTGACCGGGACAGGGAGCACAGATACGCAGTATTTT. It is translated as CASSLTGTGSTDTQYF. The rearrangement joins TRBV5-5 to TRBJ2-3; 9 bases map to TRBD1. Germline V gene lookup returns CDR1 SGHKS and CDR2 YYEKEE (reference sequence). With 1 base clipped from V and 0 bases from J, the junction kept 3 bases outside the gene matches. The CDR3 loop spans 16 amino acids.

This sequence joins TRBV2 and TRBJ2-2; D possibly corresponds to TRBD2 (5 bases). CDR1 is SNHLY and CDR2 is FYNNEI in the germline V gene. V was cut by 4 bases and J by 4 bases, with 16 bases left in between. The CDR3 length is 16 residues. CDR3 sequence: CASSGRATSGTGELFF. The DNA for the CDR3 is TGTGCCAGCAGTGGCCGGGCCACTAGTGGCACCGGGGAGCTGTTTTTT.

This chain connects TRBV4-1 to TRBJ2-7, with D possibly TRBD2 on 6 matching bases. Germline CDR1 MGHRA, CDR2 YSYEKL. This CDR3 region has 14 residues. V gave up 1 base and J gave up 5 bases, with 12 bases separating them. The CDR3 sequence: CASSQAWRGHEQYF. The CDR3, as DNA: TGCGCCAGCAGCCAAGCCTGGAGGGGCCACGAGCAGTACTTC.

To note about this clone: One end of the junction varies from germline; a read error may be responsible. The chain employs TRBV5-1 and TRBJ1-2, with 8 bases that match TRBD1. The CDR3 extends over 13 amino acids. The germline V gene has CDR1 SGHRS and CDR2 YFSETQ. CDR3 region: CASSPGQGDGYPF. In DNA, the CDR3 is TGCGCCAGCAGCCCCGGACAGGGTGATGGCTACCCCTTC.

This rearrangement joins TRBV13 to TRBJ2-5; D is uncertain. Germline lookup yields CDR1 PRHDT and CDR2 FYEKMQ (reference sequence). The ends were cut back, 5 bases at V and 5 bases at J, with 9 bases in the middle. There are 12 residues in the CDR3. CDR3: CASSPLGETQYF. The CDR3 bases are TGTGCCAGCAGCCCCCTCGGGGAGACCCAGTACTTC.

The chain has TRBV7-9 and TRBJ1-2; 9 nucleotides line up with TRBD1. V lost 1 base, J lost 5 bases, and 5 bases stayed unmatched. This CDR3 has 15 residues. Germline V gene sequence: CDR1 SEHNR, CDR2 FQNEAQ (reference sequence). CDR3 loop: CASSLGTGEVYGYTF. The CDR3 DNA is TGTGCCAGCAGCTTAGGGACAGGGGAAGTTTATGGCTACACCTTC. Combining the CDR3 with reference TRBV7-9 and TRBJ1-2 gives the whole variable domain DTGVSQNPRHKITKRGQNVTFRCDPISEHNRLYWYRQTLGQGPEFLTYFQNEAQLEKSRLLSDRFSAERPKGSFSTLEIQRTEQGDSAMYLCASSLGTGEVYGYTFGSGTRLTVV.